This TCR beta chain is drawn from a study of blood T cell repertoires in COVID-19. Study details: In each case, the material was cDNA or gDNA derived from T cells, B-cell-depleted T cells, or PBMCs.

Authors' data handling: The assay estimated nucleated cells by amplifying reference gene primers. Clones were sequenced by immunoSEQ multiplex PCR, and TCRdb holds only the in-frame ones, with some missing. V, J and clone size derive from that table, while D and trimming were established from the DNA sequence. This table has approximately 360,000 clones, around 89% appearing once. The study drew participants aged about 18 to 95 years from about two dozen US areas. Sequences were obtained from PBMCs or T cells enriched from blood (not recorded which). The source of this sequence is a woman in her 30s with acute COVID-19.

CDR3 DNA: TGTGCCAGTAGCGCGGCGGGACAGTTGGGAAATGAAAAACTGTTTTTT. As protein: CASSAAGQLGNEKLFF. The chain employs TRBV19 and TRBJ1-4; 7 bases agree with TRBD1. CDR3 length: 16 amino acids. The ends lost 6 bases at V and 5 bases at J; junction bases unmatched: 12. Germline V gene data show CDR1 as LNHDA and CDR2 as SQIVND (reference sequence).